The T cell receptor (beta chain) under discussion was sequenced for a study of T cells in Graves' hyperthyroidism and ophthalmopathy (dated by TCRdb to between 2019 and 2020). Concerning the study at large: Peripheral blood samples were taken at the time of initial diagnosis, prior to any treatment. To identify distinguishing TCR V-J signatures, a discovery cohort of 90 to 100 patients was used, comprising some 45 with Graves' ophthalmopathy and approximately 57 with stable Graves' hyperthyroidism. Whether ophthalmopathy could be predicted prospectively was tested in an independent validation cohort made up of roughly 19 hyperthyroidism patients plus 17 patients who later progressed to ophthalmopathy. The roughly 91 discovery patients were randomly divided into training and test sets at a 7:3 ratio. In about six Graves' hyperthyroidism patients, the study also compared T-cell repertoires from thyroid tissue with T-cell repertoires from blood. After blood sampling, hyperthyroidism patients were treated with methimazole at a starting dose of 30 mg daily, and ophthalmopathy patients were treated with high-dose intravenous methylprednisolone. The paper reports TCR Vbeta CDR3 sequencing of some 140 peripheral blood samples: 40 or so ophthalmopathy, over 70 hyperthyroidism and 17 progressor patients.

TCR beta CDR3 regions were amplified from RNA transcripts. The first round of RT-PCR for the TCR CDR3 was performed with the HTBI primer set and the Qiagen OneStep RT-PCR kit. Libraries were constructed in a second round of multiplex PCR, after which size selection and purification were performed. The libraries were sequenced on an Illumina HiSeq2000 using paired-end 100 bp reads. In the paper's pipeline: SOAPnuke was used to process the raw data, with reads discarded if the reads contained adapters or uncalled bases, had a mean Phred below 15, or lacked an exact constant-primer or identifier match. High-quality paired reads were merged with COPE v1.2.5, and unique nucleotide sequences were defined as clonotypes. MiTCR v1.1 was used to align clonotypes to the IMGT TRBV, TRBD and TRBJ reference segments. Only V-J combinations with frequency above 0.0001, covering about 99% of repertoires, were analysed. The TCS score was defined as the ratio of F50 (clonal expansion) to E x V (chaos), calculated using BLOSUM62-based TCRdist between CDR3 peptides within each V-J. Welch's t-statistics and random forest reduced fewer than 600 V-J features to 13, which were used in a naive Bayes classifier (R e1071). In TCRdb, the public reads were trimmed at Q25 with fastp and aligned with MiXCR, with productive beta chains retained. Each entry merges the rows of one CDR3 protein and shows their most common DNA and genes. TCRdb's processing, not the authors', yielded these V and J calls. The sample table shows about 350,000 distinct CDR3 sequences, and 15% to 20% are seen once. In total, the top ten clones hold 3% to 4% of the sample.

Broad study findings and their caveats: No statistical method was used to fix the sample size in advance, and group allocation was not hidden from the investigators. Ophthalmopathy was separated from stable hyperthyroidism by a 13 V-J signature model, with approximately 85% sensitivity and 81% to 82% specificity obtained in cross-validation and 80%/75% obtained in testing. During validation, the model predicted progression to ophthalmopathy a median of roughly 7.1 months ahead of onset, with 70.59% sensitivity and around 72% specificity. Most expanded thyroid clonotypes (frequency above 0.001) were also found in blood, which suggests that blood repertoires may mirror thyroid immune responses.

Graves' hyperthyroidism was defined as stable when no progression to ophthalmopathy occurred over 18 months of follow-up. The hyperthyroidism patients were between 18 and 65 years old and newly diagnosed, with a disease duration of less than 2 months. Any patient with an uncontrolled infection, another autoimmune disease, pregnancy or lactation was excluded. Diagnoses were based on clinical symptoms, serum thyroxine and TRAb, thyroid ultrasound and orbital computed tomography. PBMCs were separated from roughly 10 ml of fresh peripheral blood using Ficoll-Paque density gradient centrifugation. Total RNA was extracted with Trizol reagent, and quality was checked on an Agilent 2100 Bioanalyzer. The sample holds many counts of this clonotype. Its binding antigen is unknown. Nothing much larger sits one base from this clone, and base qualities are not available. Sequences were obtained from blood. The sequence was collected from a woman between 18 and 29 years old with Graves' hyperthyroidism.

The DNA sequence is as follows: TGCAGTGCTAGAGATCGGGGGGATGGCTACACCTTC. Its coded protein is CSARDRGDGYTF. The rearrangement joined TRBV20-1 to TRBJ1-2; perhaps TRBD1 is the D gene, with 5 bases matching. As encoded in the germline V gene (reference sequence), CDR1 is DFQATT while CDR2 is SNEGSKA. The CDR3 goes from the cysteine to the phenylalanine over 12 residues. The retained sequence is limited to the CDR3, 36 bases, with the frame set at the first base. V drops 0 bases and J drops 6 bases, leaving 8 bases in between.